This T cell receptor beta chain was observed in a study of CD8+CD57+ T cells in acquired aplastic anemia. Patients chosen for sequencing had CD8+CD57+ cells that had expanded, as shown by flow cytometry. In its sample, this clonotype was seen once. Its specificity is unknown. V was shortened by 7 bases and J by 1 base, with 13 bases between the two germline ends. From germline, CDR1 is SGHTA and CDR2 FQGNSA. The CDR3 contains 14 residues. Researchers used genomic DNA as the template to profile TCR beta VDJ and CDR3. TCRdb passed the reads through MiXCR, listing each CDR3 protein once. The sample contains roughly 290,000 distinct CDR3 sequences, roughly 61% of which appear only once. Study-level points and caveats: Patients and controls were found to share twenty-nine CD8+ CDR3 sequences.

The material sequenced was sorted CD4+, CD8+, or CD8+CD57+ T cells (not recorded which) from PBMCs. V is TRBV7-2 and J is TRBJ1-1; D might be TRBD1 (5 bases). The sequence came from a human donor with aplastic anemia. DNA for the CDR3: TGTGCCAGCACCCTACTGGGGGGGAACACTGAAGCTTTCTTT. Translating it yields CASTLLGGNTEAFF.